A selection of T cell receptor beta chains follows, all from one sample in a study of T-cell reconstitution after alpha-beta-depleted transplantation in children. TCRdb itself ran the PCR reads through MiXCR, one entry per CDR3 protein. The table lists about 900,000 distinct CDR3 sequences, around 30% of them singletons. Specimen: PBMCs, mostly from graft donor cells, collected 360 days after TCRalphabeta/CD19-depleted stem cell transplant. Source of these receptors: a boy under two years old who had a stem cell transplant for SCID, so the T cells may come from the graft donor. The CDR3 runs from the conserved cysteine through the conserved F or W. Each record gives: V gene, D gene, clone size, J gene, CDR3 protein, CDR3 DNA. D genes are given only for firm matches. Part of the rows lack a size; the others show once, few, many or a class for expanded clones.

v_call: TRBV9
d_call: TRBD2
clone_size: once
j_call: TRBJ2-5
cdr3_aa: CASTPAGEETQYF
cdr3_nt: TGTGCCAGCACCCCAGCGGGGGAAGAGACCCAGTACTTC

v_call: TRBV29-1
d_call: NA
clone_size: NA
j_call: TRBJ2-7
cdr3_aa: CSGLTGFPYEQYF
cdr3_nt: TGCAGCGGTTTGACAGGTTTTCCCTACGAGCAGTACTTC

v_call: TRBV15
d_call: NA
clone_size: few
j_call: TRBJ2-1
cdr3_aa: CATSRVMVQGYNEQFF
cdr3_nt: TGTGCCACCAGCAGGGTAATGGTACAGGGCTACAATGAGCAGTTCTTC

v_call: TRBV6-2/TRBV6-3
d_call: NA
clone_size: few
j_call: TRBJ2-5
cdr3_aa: CASSLDSSGGSQYF
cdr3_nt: TGTGCCAGCAGTCTCGACAGCTCCGGAGGGAGCCAGTACTTC

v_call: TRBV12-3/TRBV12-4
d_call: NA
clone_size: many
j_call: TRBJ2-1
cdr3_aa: CASSFAAEQFF
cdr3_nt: TGTGCCAGCAGTTTTGCGGCTGAGCAGTTCTTC

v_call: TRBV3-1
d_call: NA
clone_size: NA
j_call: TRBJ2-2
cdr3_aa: CASSQKGLHGLNTGELFF
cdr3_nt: TGTGCCAGCAGCCAGAAGGGACTCCACGGCCTGAACACCGGGGAGCTGTTTTTT

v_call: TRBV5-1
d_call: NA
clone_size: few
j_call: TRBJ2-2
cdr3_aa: CASSLAAGPLTGELFF
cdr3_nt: TGCGCCAGCAGCTTGGCGGCGGGACCTCTAACCGGGGAGCTGTTTTTT

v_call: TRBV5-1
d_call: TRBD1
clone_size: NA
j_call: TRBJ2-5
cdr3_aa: CASSSGQGYETQYF
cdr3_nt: TGCGCCAGCAGCTCGGGACAGGGTTACGAGACCCAGTACTTC

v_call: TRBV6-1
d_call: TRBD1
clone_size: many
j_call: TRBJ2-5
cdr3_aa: CASRGQGQETQYF
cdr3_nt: TGTGCCAGCAGGGGACAGGGCCAAGAGACCCAGTACTTC

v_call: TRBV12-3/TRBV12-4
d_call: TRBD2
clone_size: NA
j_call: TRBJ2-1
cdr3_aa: CASSLNPLAGGLRRSYNEQFF
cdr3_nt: TGTGCCAGCAGTTTGAACCCTCTAGCGGGGGGGCTAAGGAGGTCCTACAATGAGCAGTTCTTC

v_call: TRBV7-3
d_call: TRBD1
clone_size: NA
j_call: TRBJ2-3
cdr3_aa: CASSMGTGNGLADTQYF
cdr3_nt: TGTGCCAGCAGCATGGGGACAGGGAACGGGTTAGCAGATACGCAGTATTTT

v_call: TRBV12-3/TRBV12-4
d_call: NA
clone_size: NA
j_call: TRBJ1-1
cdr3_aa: CASKKEGTMMNTEAFF
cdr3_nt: TGTGCCAGCAAAAAAGAGGGGACAATGATGAACACTGAAGCTTTCTTT

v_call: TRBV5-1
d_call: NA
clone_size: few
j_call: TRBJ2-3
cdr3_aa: CASSLVPGDPEWDTQYF
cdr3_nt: TGCGCCAGCAGCTTGGTACCGGGGGACCCGGAATGGGATACGCAGTATTTT

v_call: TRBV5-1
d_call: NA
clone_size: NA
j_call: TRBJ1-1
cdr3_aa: CASSLRAGLTEAFF
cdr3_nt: TGCGCCAGCAGCTTGAGGGCAGGGTTGACTGAAGCTTTCTTT

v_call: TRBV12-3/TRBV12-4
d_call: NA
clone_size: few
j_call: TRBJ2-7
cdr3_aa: CASTLGQTDYEQYF
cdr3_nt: TGTGCCAGCACCCTCGGACAGACGGACTACGAGCAGTACTTC

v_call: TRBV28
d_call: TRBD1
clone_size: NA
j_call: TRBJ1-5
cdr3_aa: CASSSYRGRIQPQHF
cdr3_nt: TGTGCCAGCAGTTCGTACAGGGGGCGGATTCAGCCCCAGCATTTT

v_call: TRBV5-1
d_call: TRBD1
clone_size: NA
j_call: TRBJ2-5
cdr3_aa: CASSRDSHPAETQYF
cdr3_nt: TGCGCCAGCAGCCGGGACAGCCATCCAGCAGAGACCCAGTACTTC

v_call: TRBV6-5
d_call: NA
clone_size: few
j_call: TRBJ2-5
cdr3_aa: CASSYWVGTQETQYF
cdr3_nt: TGTGCCAGCAGTTACTGGGTCGGGACCCAAGAGACCCAGTACTTC

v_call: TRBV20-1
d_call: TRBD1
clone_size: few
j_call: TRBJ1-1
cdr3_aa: CSARDGTAVAEAFF
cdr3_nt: TGCAGTGCTAGGGATGGGACAGCTGTAGCTGAAGCTTTCTTT

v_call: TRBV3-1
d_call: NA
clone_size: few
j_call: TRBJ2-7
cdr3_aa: CASSRGRGEAYEQYF
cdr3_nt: TGTGCCAGCAGTCGGGGTAGGGGAGAGGCCTACGAGCAGTACTTC

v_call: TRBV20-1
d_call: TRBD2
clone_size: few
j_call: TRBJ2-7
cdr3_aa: CSAGDRGGGSPVLYEQYF
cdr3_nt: TGCAGTGCCGGCGACCGGGGCGGGGGGTCCCCGGTACTCTACGAGCAGTACTTC

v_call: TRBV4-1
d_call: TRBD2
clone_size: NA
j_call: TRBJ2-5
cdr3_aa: CASSQGAVAGGQETQYF
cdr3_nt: TGCGCCAGCAGCCAAGGAGCAGTAGCGGGGGGGCAGGAGACCCAGTACTTC

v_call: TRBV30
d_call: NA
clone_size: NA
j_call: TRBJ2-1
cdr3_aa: CAWSVRGGSYNEQFF
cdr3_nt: TGTGCCTGGAGTGTTCGGGGCGGCTCCTACAATGAGCAGTTCTTC

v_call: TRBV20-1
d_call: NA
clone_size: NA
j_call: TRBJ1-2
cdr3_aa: CSASHSGLRHGYTF
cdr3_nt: TGCAGTGCTAGCCATTCGGGACTCCGGCATGGCTACACCTTC

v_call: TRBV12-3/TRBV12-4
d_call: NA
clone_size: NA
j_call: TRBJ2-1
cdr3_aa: CASNLGFSSYNEQFF
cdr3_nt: TGTGCCAGCAACCTAGGGTTCAGCTCCTACAATGAGCAGTTCTTC

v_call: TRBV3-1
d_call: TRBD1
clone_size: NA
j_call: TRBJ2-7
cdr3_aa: CASSRDRGRGIPYEQYF
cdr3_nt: TGTGCCAGCAGCCGAGACAGGGGTCGGGGGATCCCCTACGAGCAGTACTTC

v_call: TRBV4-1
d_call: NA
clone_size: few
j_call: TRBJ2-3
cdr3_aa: CASSQDHRFWKTSTDTQYF
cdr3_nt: TGCGCCAGCAGCCAAGATCATCGGTTTTGGAAGACTAGCACAGATACGCAGTATTTT

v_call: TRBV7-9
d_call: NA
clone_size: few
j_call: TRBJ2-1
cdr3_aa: CASSFYRVEQFF
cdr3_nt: TGTGCCAGCAGCTTCTACAGGGTTGAGCAGTTCTTC

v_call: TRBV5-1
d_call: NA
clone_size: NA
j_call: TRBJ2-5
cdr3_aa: CASSRGGSVIPQTQYF
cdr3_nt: TGCGCCAGCAGCCGCGGTGGTAGCGTCATCCCACAGACCCAGTACTTC

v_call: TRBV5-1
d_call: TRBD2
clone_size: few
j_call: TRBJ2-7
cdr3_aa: CASSPRALAGNTYEQYF
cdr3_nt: TGCGCCAGCAGCCCCCGGGCTCTAGCGGGGAATACCTACGAGCAGTACTTC

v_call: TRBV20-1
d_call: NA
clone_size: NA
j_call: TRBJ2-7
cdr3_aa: CSARSRLYEQYF
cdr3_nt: TGCAGTGCTAGGTCGCGACTTTACGAGCAGTACTTC

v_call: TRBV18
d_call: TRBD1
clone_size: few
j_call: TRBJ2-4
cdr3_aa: CASSPYLRDRGVAKNIQYF
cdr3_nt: TGTGCCAGCTCACCTTACCTCCGGGACAGGGGAGTAGCCAAAAACATTCAGTACTTC

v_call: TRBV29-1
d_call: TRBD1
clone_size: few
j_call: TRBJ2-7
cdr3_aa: CSVAPTGLTVRTYEQYF
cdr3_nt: TGCAGCGTTGCCCCGACAGGGCTGACGGTCCGTACCTACGAGCAGTACTTC

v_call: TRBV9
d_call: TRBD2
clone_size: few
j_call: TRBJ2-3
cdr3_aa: CASGTSEWDTQYF
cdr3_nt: TGTGCCTCCGGGACTAGCGAGTGGGATACGCAGTATTTT

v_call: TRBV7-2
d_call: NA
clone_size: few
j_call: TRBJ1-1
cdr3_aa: CASTLPGDITEAFF
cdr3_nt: TGTGCCAGCACCCTACCAGGGGATATTACTGAAGCTTTCTTT

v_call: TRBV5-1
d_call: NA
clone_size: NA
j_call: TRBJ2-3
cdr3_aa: CASTAGATDTQYF
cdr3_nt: TGCGCCAGCACGGCGGGGGCCACAGATACGCAGTATTTT

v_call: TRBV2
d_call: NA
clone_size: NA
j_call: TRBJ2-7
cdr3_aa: CANKQGRSSYEQYF
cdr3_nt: TGTGCCAACAAACAGGGAAGGAGTTCCTACGAGCAGTACTTC

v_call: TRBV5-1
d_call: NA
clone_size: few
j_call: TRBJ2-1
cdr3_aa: CASSFQGGAREQFF
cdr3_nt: TGCGCCAGCAGCTTTCAGGGCGGCGCGCGTGAGCAGTTCTTC

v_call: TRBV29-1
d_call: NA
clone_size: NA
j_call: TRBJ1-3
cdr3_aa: CSALQVSSGNTIYF
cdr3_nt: TGCAGCGCCCTACAGGTTTCTTCTGGAAACACCATATATTTT

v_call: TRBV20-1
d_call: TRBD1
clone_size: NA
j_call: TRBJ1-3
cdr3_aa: CSARDRGKGYTIYF
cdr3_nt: TGCAGTGCCCGGGACAGGGGGAAAGGATACACCATATATTTT

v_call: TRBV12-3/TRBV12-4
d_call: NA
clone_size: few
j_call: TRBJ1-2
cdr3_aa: CASSLGLFNYGYTF
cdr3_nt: TGTGCCAGCAGCCTTGGACTCTTTAACTATGGCTACACCTTC

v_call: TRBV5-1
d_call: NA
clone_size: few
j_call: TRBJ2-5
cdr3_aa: CASSLGRTKETQYF
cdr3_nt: TGCGCCAGCAGCTTGGGCAGAACGAAAGAGACCCAGTACTTC

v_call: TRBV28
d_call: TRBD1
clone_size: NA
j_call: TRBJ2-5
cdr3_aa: CASSRHGTGETQYF
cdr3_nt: TGTGCCAGCAGTCGACATGGGACAGGGGAGACCCAGTACTTC

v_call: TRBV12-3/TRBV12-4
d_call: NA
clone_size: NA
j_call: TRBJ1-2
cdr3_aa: CASSFQGGYTF
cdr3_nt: TGTGCCAGCAGTTTCCAGGGCGGCTACACCTTC

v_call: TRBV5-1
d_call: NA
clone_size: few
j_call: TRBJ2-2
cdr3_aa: CASSLEGLIATNTGELFF
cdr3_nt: TGCGCCAGCAGCTTGGAGGGACTTATTGCCACGAACACCGGGGAGCTGTTTTTT

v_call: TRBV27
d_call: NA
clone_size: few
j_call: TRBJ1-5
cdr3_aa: CASSPSSGQPQHF
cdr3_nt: TGTGCCAGCAGCCCCTCCTCGGGACAGCCCCAGCATTTT

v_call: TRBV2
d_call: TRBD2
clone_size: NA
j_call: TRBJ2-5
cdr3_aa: CASRLRAGPQETQYF
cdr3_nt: TGTGCCAGCAGACTCAGAGCGGGGCCCCAAGAGACCCAGTACTTC

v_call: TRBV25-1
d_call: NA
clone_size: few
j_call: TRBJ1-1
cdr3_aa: CASSELDRTEAFF
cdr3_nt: TGTGCCAGCAGTGAATTGGACCGAACTGAAGCTTTCTTT

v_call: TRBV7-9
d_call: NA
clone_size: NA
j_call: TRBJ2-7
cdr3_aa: CASSPGVSGGEQYF
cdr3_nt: TGTGCCAGCAGCCCGGGCGTCTCCGGGGGCGAGCAGTACTTC

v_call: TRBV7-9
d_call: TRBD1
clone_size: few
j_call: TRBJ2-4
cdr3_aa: CASSPPWDSKNIQYF
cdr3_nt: TGTGCCAGCAGCCCCCCCTGGGACAGCAAAAACATTCAGTACTTC

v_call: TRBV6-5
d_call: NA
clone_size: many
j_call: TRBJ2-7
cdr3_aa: CASSYGPSYEQYF
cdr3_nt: TGTGCCAGCAGCTATGGACCCTCCTACGAGCAGTACTTC

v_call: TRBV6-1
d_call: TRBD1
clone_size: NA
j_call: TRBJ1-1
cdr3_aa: CASSGRTGVTEAFF
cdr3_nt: TGTGCCAGCAGTGGGCGGACAGGGGTCACTGAAGCTTTCTTT

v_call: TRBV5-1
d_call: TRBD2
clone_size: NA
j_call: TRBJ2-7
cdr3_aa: CASSLRARFSGGSSYEQYF
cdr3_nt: TGCGCCAGCAGCTTGAGGGCCCGGTTTAGCGGGGGATCCTCCTACGAGCAGTACTTC